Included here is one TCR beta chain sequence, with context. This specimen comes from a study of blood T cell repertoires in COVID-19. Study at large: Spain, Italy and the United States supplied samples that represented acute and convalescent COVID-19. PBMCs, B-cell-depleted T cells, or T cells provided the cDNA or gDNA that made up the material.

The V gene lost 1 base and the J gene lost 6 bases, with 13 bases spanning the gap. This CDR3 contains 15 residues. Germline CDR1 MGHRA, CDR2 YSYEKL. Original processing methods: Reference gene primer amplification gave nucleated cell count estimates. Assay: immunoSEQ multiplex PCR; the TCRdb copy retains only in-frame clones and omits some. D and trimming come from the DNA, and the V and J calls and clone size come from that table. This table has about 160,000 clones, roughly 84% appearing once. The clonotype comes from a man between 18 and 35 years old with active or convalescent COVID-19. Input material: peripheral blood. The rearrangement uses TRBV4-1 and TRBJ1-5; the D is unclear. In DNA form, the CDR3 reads TGCGCCAGCAGCCAAGGAGTAACGGGGTCTCAGCCCCAGCATTTT. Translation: CASSQGVTGSQPQHF.